This is a list of T cell receptor beta chains from one sample in a study of blood T cell repertoires in COVID-19. Assay: immunoSEQ multiplex PCR; the TCRdb copy retains only in-frame clones and omits some. The sample has roughly 300,000 clones; more than 75% are singletons. What was sequenced was peripheral blood. The receptors here all came from a woman between 40 and 50 years old who had recovered from COVID-19. Each CDR3 is given with its conserved first and last residue.

J	V	CDR3
TRBJ2-6	TRBV5-1	CASSPRTGSYSGANVLTF
TRBJ2-6	TRBV29-1	CSVVAGAKSGANVLTF
TRBJ1-6	TRBV5-1	CASSLEITGFINSPLHF
TRBJ2-7	TRBV6-5	CASSLIDGDYEQYF
TRBJ1-3	TRBV18	CASSTGVISGNTIYF
TRBJ1-5	TRBV6-6	CASSYPGGGPQHF
TRBJ2-4	TRBV27	CASSLGNPGTQYF
TRBJ2-3	TRBV5-8	CASSLGSGAADTQYF
TRBJ1-3	TRBV29-1	CSVDRSLGGNTIYF
TRBJ2-7	TRBV7-9	CASRDRSLGEQYF
TRBJ2-1	TRBV5-1	CASSFAPGAGQFF
TRBJ1-3	TRBV7-2	CASSFRQGTGNTIYF
TRBJ1-2	TRBV15	CATSQAGYGYTF
TRBJ1-5	TRBV3-1/TRBV3-2	CASSQGGAAGPQHF
TRBJ2-5	TRBV29-1	CSAGDSYMQETQYF
TRBJ2-1	TRBV7-9	CASSLAGTRPYNEQFF
TRBJ1-2	TRBV25-1	CASSESWGDYGYTF
TRBJ2-7	TRBV7-9	CASSRTAGVSYEQYF
TRBJ2-3	TRBV7-3	CASSLFQSDTQYF
TRBJ1-1	TRBV15	CATSRAIGPPETEAFF
TRBJ2-5	TRBV6-5	CASSYSMSHSRTQYF
TRBJ2-2	TRBV14	CASSQEGGPHLTTGELFF
TRBJ1-5	TRBV4-1	CASSQGQRGQPQHF
TRBJ2-7	TRBV18	CASSKQAGYEQYF
TRBJ2-7	TRBV5-1	CASSLVGAGEQYF
TRBJ2-2	TRBV27	CASSLGRGDATGELFF
TRBJ2-5	TRBV5-5	CASSTADRDNPTQYF
TRBJ2-7	TRBV27	CASSLWGGSYEQYF
TRBJ2-7	TRBV29-1	CSVEGTSGGSSYEQYF
TRBJ1-2	TRBV28	CASSSWTGGGYGYTF
TRBJ1-5	TRBV7-8	CASSLGRGPAVDQPQHF
TRBJ1-5	TRBV12-5	CASGGGQGVQPQHF
TRBJ2-5	TRBV25-1	CASSEGSGGAGETQYF
TRBJ2-5	TRBV5-4	CASSLAKQGSGLAQYF
TRBJ2-3	TRBV4-1	CASSPGTLARATDTQYF
TRBJ1-1	TRBV7-6	CASSLQGADTEAFF
TRBJ1-1	TRBV5-6	CASSLAGRDTEAFF
TRBJ1-2	TRBV2	CASDPITGEGAGYTF
TRBJ1-2	TRBV5-1	CASSHRQGAMGYTF
TRBJ1-2	TRBV16	CASSPWDSETYGYTF